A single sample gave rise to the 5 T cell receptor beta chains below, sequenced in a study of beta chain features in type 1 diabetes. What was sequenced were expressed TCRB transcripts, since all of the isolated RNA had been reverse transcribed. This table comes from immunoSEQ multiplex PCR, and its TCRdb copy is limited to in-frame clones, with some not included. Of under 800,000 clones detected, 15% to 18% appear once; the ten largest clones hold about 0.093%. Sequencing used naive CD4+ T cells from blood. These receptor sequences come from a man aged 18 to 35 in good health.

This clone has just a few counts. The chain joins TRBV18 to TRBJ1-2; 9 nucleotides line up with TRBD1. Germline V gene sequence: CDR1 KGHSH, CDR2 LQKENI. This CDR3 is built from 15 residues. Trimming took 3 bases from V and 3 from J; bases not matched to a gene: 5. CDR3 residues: CASSPSTGGDYGYTF. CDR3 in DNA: TGTGCCAGCTCACCCTCGACAGGGGGTGACTATGGCTACACCTTC.

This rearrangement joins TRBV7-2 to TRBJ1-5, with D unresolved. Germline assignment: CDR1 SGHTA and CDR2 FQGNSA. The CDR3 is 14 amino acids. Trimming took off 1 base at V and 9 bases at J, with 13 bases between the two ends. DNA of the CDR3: TGTGCCAGCAGCTTAGTAGGAGCTCCAGGGCCCCAGCATTTT. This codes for CASSLVGAPGPQHF.

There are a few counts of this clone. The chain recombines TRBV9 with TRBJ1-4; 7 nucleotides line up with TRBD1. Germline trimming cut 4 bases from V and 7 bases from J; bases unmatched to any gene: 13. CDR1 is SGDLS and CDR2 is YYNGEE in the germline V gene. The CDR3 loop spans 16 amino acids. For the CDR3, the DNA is TGTGCCAGCAGCTTAAACCCGCCGGGACAGATTGAAAAACTGTTTTTT. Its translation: CASSLNPPGQIEKLFF.

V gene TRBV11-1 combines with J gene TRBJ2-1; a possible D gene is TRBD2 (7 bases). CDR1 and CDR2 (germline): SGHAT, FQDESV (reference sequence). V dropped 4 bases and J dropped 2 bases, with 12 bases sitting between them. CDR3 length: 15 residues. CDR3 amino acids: CASSSQGGTYNEQFF. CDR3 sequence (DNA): TGTGCCAGCAGCTCACAGGGAGGGACCTACAATGAGCAGTTCTTC.

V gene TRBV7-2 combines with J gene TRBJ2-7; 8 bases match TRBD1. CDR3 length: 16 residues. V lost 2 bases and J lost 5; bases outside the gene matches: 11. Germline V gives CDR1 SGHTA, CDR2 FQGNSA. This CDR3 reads CASSLTADRGLNEQYF. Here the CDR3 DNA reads TGTGCCAGCAGCTTAACGGCTGACAGGGGACTCAACGAGCAGTACTTC.